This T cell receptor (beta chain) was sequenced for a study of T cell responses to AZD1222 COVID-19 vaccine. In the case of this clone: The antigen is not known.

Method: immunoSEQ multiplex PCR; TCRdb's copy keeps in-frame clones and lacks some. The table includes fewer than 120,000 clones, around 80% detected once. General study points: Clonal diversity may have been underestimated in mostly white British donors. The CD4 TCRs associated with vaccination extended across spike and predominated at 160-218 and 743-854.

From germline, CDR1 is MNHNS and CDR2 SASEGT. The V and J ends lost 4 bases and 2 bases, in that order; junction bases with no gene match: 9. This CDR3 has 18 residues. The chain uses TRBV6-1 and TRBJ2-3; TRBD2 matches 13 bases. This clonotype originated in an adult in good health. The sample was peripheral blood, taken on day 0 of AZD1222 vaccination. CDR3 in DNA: TGTGCCAGCAGTGTACTAGCGGGGGGGCTTGTGAACACAGATACGCAGTATTTT. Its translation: CASSVLAGGLVNTDTQYF.